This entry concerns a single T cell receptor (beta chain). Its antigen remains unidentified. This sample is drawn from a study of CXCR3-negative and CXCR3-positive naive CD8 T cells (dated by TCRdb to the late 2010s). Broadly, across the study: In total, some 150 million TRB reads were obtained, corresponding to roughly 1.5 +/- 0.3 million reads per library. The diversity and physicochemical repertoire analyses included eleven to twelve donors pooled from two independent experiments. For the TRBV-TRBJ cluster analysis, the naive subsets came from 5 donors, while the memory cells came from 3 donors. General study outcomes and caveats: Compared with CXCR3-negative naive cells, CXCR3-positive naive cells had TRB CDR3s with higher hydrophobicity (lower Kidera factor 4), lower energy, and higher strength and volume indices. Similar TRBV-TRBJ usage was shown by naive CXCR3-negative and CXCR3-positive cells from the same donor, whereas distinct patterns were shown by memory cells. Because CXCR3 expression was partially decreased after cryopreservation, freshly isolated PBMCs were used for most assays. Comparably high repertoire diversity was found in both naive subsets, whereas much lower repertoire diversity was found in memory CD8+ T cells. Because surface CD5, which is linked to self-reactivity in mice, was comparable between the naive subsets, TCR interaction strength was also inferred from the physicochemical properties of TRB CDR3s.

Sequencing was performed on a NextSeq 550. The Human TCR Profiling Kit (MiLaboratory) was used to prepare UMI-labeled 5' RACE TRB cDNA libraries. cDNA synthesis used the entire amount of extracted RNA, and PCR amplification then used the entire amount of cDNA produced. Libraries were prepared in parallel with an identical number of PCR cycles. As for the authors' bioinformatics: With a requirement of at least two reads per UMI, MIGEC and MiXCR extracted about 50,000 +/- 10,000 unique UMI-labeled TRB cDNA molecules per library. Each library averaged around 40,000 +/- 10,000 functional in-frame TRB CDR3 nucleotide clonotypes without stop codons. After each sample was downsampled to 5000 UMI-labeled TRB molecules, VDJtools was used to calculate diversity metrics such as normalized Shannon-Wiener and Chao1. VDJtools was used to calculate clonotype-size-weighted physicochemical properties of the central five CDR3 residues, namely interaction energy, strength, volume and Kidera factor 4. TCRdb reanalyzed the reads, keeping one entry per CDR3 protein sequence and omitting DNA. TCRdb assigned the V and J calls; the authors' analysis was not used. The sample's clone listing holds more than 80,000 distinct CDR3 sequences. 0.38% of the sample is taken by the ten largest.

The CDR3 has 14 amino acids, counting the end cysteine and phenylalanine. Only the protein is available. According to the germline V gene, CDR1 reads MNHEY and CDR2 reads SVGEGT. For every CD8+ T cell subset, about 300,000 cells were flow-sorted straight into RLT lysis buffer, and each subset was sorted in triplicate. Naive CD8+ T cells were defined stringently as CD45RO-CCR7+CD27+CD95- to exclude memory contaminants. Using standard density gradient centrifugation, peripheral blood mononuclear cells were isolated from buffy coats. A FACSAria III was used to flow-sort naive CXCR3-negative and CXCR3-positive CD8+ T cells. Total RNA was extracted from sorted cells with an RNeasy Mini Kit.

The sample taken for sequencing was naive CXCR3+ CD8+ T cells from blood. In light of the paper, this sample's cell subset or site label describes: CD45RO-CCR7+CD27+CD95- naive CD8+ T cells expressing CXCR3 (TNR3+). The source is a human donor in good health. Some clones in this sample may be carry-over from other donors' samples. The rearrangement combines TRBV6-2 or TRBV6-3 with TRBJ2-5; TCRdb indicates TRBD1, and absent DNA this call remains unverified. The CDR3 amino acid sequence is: CASSSPLNQETQYF.